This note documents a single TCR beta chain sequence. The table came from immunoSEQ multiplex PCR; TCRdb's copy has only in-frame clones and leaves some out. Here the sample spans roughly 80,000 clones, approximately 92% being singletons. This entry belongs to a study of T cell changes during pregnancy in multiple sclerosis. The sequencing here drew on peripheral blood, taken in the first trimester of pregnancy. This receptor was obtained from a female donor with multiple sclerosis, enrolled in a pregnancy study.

CDR3 DNA: TGTGCCAGTAGTATCCGTTACAGGGTTGGGACTGAAGCTTTCTTT. It is translated as CASSIRYRVGTEAFF. This rearrangement joins TRBV19 to TRBJ1-1; D may be TRBD1 (6 bases). The CDR3 is 15 residues long. Trimming removed 3 bases from V and 5 bases from J, with 16 bases in between. Looked up from germline, CDR1 is LNHDA and CDR2 is SQIVND (reference sequence). The entire variable domain, with the rest obtained from reference TRBV19 and TRBJ1-1, is as follows: DGGITQSPKYLFRKEGQNVTLSCEQNLNHDAMYWYRQDPGQGLRLIYYSQIVNDFQKGDIAEGYSVSREKKESFPLTVTSAQKNPTAFYLCASSIRYRVGTEAFFGQGTRLTVV.